These T cell receptor beta chains were read from a single sample in a study of cytomegalovirus exposure and HLA in healthy donors. The assay was immunoSEQ multiplex PCR, and TCRdb's table has in-frame clones only and misses some. The repertoire holds around 92,000 clones, with approximately 72% as singletons. Sequencing was done on a sample of PBMCs. These TCRs come from a female donor in good health and CMV-seropositive. CDR3s include the opening cysteine and the closing phenylalanine or tryptophan. The D gene is left open where the match is weak. Size is stated for part of the rows, as once, few or many counts, or as a class when the clone is expanded.

v_gene: TRBV7-2; d_gene: TRBD2; j_gene: TRBJ2-3; abundance: .; CDR3aa: CASSASGGARTDTQYF; CDR3nt: TGTGCCAGCAGCGCCAGCGGGGGGGCCCGCACAGATACGCAGTATTTT
v_gene: TRBV30; d_gene: .; j_gene: TRBJ1-3; abundance: once; CDR3aa: CAWRWRASGNTIYF; CDR3nt: TGTGCCTGGAGGTGGCGGGCTTCTGGAAACACCATATATTTT
v_gene: TRBV4-1; d_gene: TRBD2; j_gene: TRBJ2-5; abundance: .; CDR3aa: CASSQGLAGQETQYF; CDR3nt: TGCGCCAGCAGCCAGGGACTAGCGGGACAAGAGACCCAGTACTTC
v_gene: TRBV5-8; d_gene: .; j_gene: TRBJ2-7; abundance: .; CDR3aa: CASSLDGRDGEQYF; CDR3nt: TGTGCCAGCAGCTTGGATGGCAGAGACGGGGAGCAGTACTTC
v_gene: TRBV7-2; d_gene: .; j_gene: TRBJ1-1; abundance: once; CDR3aa: CASSPQGRSKAFF; CDR3nt: TGTGCCAGCAGCCCCCAGGGCCGGAGCAAGGCTTTCTTT
v_gene: TRBV7-9; d_gene: .; j_gene: TRBJ1-1; abundance: .; CDR3aa: CASSLVWGGTTEAFF; CDR3nt: TGTGCCAGCAGCTTAGTATGGGGAGGGACCACTGAAGCTTTCTTT
v_gene: TRBV6-1; d_gene: .; j_gene: TRBJ1-5; abundance: .; CDR3aa: CASSERVREGPQPQHF; CDR3nt: TGTGCCAGCAGTGAAAGGGTCAGGGAGGGACCTCAGCCCCAGCATTTT
v_gene: TRBV6-4; d_gene: .; j_gene: TRBJ2-1; abundance: medium-sized; CDR3aa: CASSDSPEGEQFF; CDR3nt: TGTGCCAGCAGTGACTCCCCGGAGGGTGAGCAGTTCTTC
v_gene: TRBV29-1; d_gene: .; j_gene: TRBJ2-7; abundance: .; CDR3aa: CSVVQGYEQYF; CDR3nt: TGCAGCGTTGTTCAGGGCTACGAGCAGTACTTC
v_gene: TRBV6-1; d_gene: TRBD2; j_gene: TRBJ2-3; abundance: .; CDR3aa: CASPGAGGSDTQYF; CDR3nt: TGTGCCAGCCCAGGAGCGGGGGGATCAGATACGCAGTATTTT
v_gene: TRBV29-1; d_gene: .; j_gene: TRBJ2-3; abundance: .; CDR3aa: CSIRGPASRGTDTQYF; CDR3nt: TGCAGCATTCGAGGCCCGGCCAGTAGAGGCACAGATACGCAGTATTTT
v_gene: TRBV7-2; d_gene: .; j_gene: TRBJ2-7; abundance: .; CDR3aa: CASSSIPYEQYF; CDR3nt: TGTGCCAGCAGCTCCATTCCCTACGAGCAGTACTTC
v_gene: TRBV11-3; d_gene: .; j_gene: TRBJ1-3; abundance: .; CDR3aa: CASSLQGGNTIYF; CDR3nt: TGTGCCAGCAGCTTACAGGGAGGAAACACCATATATTTT
v_gene: TRBV18; d_gene: .; j_gene: TRBJ1-2; abundance: .; CDR3aa: CASSRDIPIPGGYTF; CDR3nt: TGTGCCAGCTCACGGGACATACCGATTCCGGGGGGCTACACCTTC
v_gene: TRBV19; d_gene: .; j_gene: TRBJ2-7; abundance: .; CDR3aa: CASSPSVIYEQYF; CDR3nt: TGTGCCAGTAGTCCCTCGGTGATTTACGAGCAGTACTTC
v_gene: TRBV4-2; d_gene: TRBD1; j_gene: TRBJ2-3; abundance: .; CDR3aa: CASSHNDRGTDTQYF; CDR3nt: TGTGCCAGCAGCCATAACGACAGGGGAACAGATACGCAGTATTTT
v_gene: TRBV7-2; d_gene: .; j_gene: TRBJ1-1; abundance: .; CDR3aa: CASSSTSNPNTEAFF; CDR3nt: TGTGCCAGCAGCTCCACAAGTAACCCGAACACTGAAGCTTTCTTT
v_gene: TRBV5-6; d_gene: .; j_gene: TRBJ2-5; abundance: .; CDR3aa: CASSLGGVQETQYF; CDR3nt: TGTGCCAGCAGCTTGGGCGGGGTTCAAGAGACCCAGTACTTC
v_gene: TRBV9; d_gene: TRBD2; j_gene: TRBJ2-1; abundance: few; CDR3aa: CASSVVSGSNDEQFF; CDR3nt: TGTGCCAGCAGCGTAGTAAGCGGGAGCAACGATGAGCAGTTCTTC
v_gene: TRBV5-1; d_gene: TRBD1; j_gene: TRBJ2-1; abundance: .; CDR3aa: CASSDTGEAYNEQFF; CDR3nt: TGCGCCAGCAGCGACACAGGGGAAGCCTACAATGAGCAGTTCTTC
v_gene: TRBV4-2; d_gene: TRBD1; j_gene: TRBJ1-2; abundance: few; CDR3aa: CASSQEGQGNYGYTF; CDR3nt: TGTGCCAGCAGCCAAGAGGGACAGGGGAACTATGGCTACACCTTC
v_gene: TRBV5-5; d_gene: .; j_gene: TRBJ2-1; abundance: .; CDR3aa: CASSGRGATHSYNEQFF; CDR3nt: TGTGCCAGCAGCGGCCGGGGAGCCACACACTCCTACAATGAGCAGTTCTTC
v_gene: TRBV29-1; d_gene: .; j_gene: TRBJ1-6; abundance: .; CDR3aa: CSARTGGSPLHF; CDR3nt: TGCAGCGCCCGGACCGGAGGTTCACCCCTCCACTTT
v_gene: TRBV15; d_gene: .; j_gene: TRBJ1-2; abundance: .; CDR3aa: CATSRDRVESYTF; CDR3nt: TGTGCCACCAGCAGAGATCGGGTAGAATCCTACACCTTC
v_gene: TRBV6-1; d_gene: .; j_gene: TRBJ2-5; abundance: .; CDR3aa: CASSGDFQETQYF; CDR3nt: TGTGCCAGCAGCGGGGATTTCCAAGAGACCCAGTACTTC
v_gene: TRBV19; d_gene: .; j_gene: TRBJ1-2; abundance: few; CDR3aa: CASSFQKYGYTF; CDR3nt: TGTGCCAGTAGTTTCCAGAAATATGGCTACACCTTC
v_gene: TRBV7-3; d_gene: .; j_gene: TRBJ2-1; abundance: few; CDR3aa: CASSLRGLGGNEQFF; CDR3nt: TGTGCCAGCAGCTTAAGGGGGCTGGGGGGGAATGAGCAGTTCTTC
v_gene: TRBV2; d_gene: TRBD2; j_gene: TRBJ2-5; abundance: .; CDR3aa: CASSGRLAGAKETQYF; CDR3nt: TGTGCCAGCAGTGGGAGGTTAGCGGGGGCCAAAGAGACCCAGTACTTC
v_gene: TRBV28; d_gene: TRBD2; j_gene: TRBJ2-7; abundance: .; CDR3aa: CASSFTPTSGRRGEQYF; CDR3nt: TGTGCCAGCAGTTTCACGCCGACTAGCGGGAGAAGAGGCGAGCAGTACTTC
v_gene: TRBV5-4; d_gene: .; j_gene: TRBJ2-7; abundance: few; CDR3aa: CASSLGRLGKQYF; CDR3nt: TGTGCCAGCAGCTTGGGGCGCCTCGGGAAGCAGTACTTC
v_gene: TRBV30; d_gene: .; j_gene: TRBJ1-2; abundance: .; CDR3aa: CAWSRGAAEGYTF; CDR3nt: TGTGCCTGGAGCCGTGGGGCGGCGGAGGGCTACACCTTC
v_gene: TRBV7-2; d_gene: .; j_gene: TRBJ2-3; abundance: .; CDR3aa: CASSSLSSTDTQYF; CDR3nt: TGTGCCAGCAGCTCCCTTTCTAGCACAGATACGCAGTATTTT
v_gene: TRBV5-1; d_gene: TRBD1; j_gene: TRBJ1-2; abundance: .; CDR3aa: CASSLAYRGDYGYTF; CDR3nt: TGCGCCAGCAGCTTGGCTTACAGGGGGGACTATGGCTACACCTTC
v_gene: TRBV15; d_gene: TRBD1; j_gene: TRBJ1-1; abundance: .; CDR3aa: CATSRADRGNTEAFF; CDR3nt: TGTGCCACCAGCAGAGCCGACAGGGGGAACACTGAAGCTTTCTTT
v_gene: TRBV4-3; d_gene: .; j_gene: TRBJ2-6; abundance: .; CDR3aa: CASSRMTSGANVLTF; CDR3nt: TGCGCCAGCAGCCGAATGACTTCTGGGGCCAACGTCCTGACTTTC
v_gene: TRBV7-9; d_gene: TRBD2; j_gene: TRBJ2-7; abundance: .; CDR3aa: CASSRAGTSGSYEQYF; CDR3nt: TGTGCCAGCAGCCGGGCGGGGACTAGCGGTTCCTACGAGCAGTACTTC
v_gene: TRBV7-6; d_gene: .; j_gene: TRBJ2-2; abundance: .; CDR3aa: CASSPQDTGELFF; CDR3nt: TGTGCCAGCAGCCCACAGGACACCGGGGAGCTGTTTTTT
v_gene: TRBV9; d_gene: TRBD1; j_gene: TRBJ1-2; abundance: .; CDR3aa: CASSPRDSRNYGYTF; CDR3nt: TGTGCCAGCAGCCCCCGGGACAGCAGGAACTATGGCTACACCTTC
v_gene: TRBV18; d_gene: TRBD1; j_gene: TRBJ2-7; abundance: .; CDR3aa: CASSPGTGDEQYF; CDR3nt: TGTGCCAGCTCACCTGGGACAGGGGACGAGCAGTACTTC
v_gene: TRBV7-6; d_gene: .; j_gene: TRBJ2-5; abundance: .; CDR3aa: CAGSLDGQTQETQYF; CDR3nt: TGTGCCGGCAGCTTAGATGGACAGACTCAAGAGACCCAGTACTTC
v_gene: TRBV7-9; d_gene: TRBD1; j_gene: TRBJ1-4; abundance: .; CDR3aa: CASSLQTGGLGEKLFF; CDR3nt: TGTGCCAGCAGCTTACAAACAGGGGGCTTAGGCGAAAAACTGTTTTTT
v_gene: TRBV4-1; d_gene: TRBD2; j_gene: TRBJ2-7; abundance: few; CDR3aa: CASRGLAGKAYEQYF; CDR3nt: TGCGCCAGCAGGGGACTAGCGGGGAAAGCCTACGAGCAGTACTTC
v_gene: TRBV18; d_gene: TRBD2; j_gene: TRBJ2-7; abundance: few; CDR3aa: CASPPGEGSYEQYF; CDR3nt: TGTGCCAGCCCCCCGGGGGAGGGCTCCTACGAGCAGTACTTC
v_gene: TRBV7-9; d_gene: TRBD1; j_gene: TRBJ2-5; abundance: .; CDR3aa: CASSLEVTGMETQYF; CDR3nt: TGTGCCAGCAGCCTCGAGGTGACAGGGATGGAGACCCAGTACTTC
v_gene: TRBV6-6; d_gene: TRBD2; j_gene: TRBJ2-3; abundance: many; CDR3aa: CASSTRLAPTDTQYF; CDR3nt: TGTGCCAGCAGTACCCGACTAGCCCCCACAGATACGCAGTATTTT
v_gene: TRBV30; d_gene: .; j_gene: TRBJ1-5; abundance: .; CDR3aa: CAWSVNRLAAQHF; CDR3nt: TGTGCCTGGAGTGTCAACCGCTTGGCGGCCCAGCATTTT
v_gene: TRBV21-1; d_gene: .; j_gene: TRBJ1-5; abundance: once; CDR3aa: CASSEKGGGHSNQPQHF; CDR3nt: TGTGCCAGCAGCGAAAAAGGCGGGGGACACAGCAATCAGCCCCAGCATTTT
v_gene: TRBV5-6; d_gene: TRBD2; j_gene: TRBJ2-1; abundance: .; CDR3aa: CASRLAGDYEQFF; CDR3nt: TGTGCCAGCAGACTAGCGGGAGACTATGAGCAGTTCTTC
v_gene: TRBV7-2; d_gene: TRBD2; j_gene: TRBJ2-7; abundance: .; CDR3aa: CASSPPGLAGVEQQYF; CDR3nt: TGTGCCAGCAGCCCCCCGGGCCTAGCGGGAGTTGAGCAGCAGTACTTC